This T cell receptor beta chain was found in a study of neurological immune-mediated disorders. Documented time point: longitudinal time-point 2. Healthy control samples came from blood bank volunteers in Maryland, USA. A total of 2 million PBMCs stored at -80 degrees C provided the unsorted libraries. The study, taken as a whole, reports: There were no CDR3 amino acid sequences shared by expanded clones across subjects, a result suggesting private repertoires in all groups.

This CDR3 region has 13 residues. Germline-derived CDR1 and CDR2 are DFQATT and SNEGSKA (reference sequence). With 5 bases clipped from V and 8 bases from J, the junction kept 6 bases outside the gene matches. With 10-nucleotide random UMIs included, cDNA was synthesized by 5'RACE. A single record per CDR3 protein comes from TCRdb applying MiXCR to the 5' RACE reads. The table includes 60,000 to 75,000 distinct CDR3 sequences, about 10% detected once. This clonotype has ten or more counts. Antigen specificity is unknown. The specimen sequenced was PBMCs. The TCR sequence derives from a man in his thirties or forties in good health. This rearrangement joins TRBV20-1 to TRBJ1-2; 12 bases match TRBD1. The CDR3 coding sequence is TGCAGTGCTCCCGGGACAGGGGGCTTAGGCTACACCTTC. Amino acids: CSAPGTGGLGYTF.